This is a list of T cell receptor beta chains from one sample in a study of T cell responses to AZD1222 COVID-19 vaccine. Produced via immunoSEQ multiplex PCR; TCRdb's table is partial and in-frame only. The sample contains 60,000 to 85,000 clones, around 87% of which appear only once. The sample consisted of peripheral blood, taken 28 days after the second AZD1222 dose. Every receptor here comes from an adult who received the AZD1222 COVID-19 vaccine. The CDR3 runs from the conserved cysteine through the conserved F or W. D genes are given only for firm matches. Only some rows state a clone size, as once, few, many or a class for expanded clones.

TRBJ1-5	NA	TRBV7-2	few	16	TGTGCCAGCAGCTTAGCCGGTCAATGGGGCAATCAGCCCCAGCATTTT	CASSLAGQWGNQPQHF
TRBJ2-2	NA	TRBV2	NA	16	TGTGCCAGCAGTGAACATCGTGGTCAAACCACAGGGGAGCTGTTTTTT	CASSEHRGQTTGELFF
TRBJ1-4	TRBD1	TRBV6-1	NA	16	TGTGCCAGCAGTGCTTGGACAGGGGGCTTCGATGAAAAACTGTTTTTT	CASSAWTGGFDEKLFF
TRBJ1-1	TRBD1	TRBV6-5	NA	12	TGTGCCAGCGACAGGGTTGGCACTGAAGCTTTCTTT	CASDRVGTEAFF
TRBJ2-7	NA	TRBV6-2/TRBV6-3	NA	13	TGTGCCAGCAACCCCGGACCTTCCTACGAGCAGTACTTC	CASNPGPSYEQYF
TRBJ1-3	NA	TRBV30	NA	13	TGTGCCTCCCTCTCTCGTACTGGAAACACCATATATTTT	CASLSRTGNTIYF
TRBJ1-1	TRBD1	TRBV12-3/TRBV12-4	NA	13	TGTGCCAGCAGTTTAAGGGGGCGCACTGAAGCTTTCTTT	CASSLRGRTEAFF
TRBJ1-1	NA	TRBV27	NA	15	TGTGCCAGCAGCCTCGACAGCTTTAGTAGCACTGAAGCTTTCTTT	CASSLDSFSSTEAFF
TRBJ2-7	NA	TRBV27	once	13	TGTGCCAGCAGTTTAAGGGATGATTTGGGGCAGTACTTC	CASSLRDDLGQYF
TRBJ2-1	TRBD2	TRBV9	NA	18	TGTGCCAGCAGCGTAGCTACGATGGTAGCGGGGCGGGACAATGAGCAGTTCTTC	CASSVATMVAGRDNEQFF
TRBJ1-1	NA	TRBV19	NA	14	TGTGCCAGTAGTATTCAGGGGTCGGACACTGAAGCTTTCTTT	CASSIQGSDTEAFF
TRBJ1-5	TRBD1	TRBV27	NA	16	TGTGCCAGCAGTCTCAGTGGACAGGGGGAGAATCAGCCCCAGCATTTT	CASSLSGQGENQPQHF
TRBJ1-2	TRBD1	TRBV3-1/TRBV3-2	NA	15	TGTGCCAGCAGCCAACCCGGGACAGGGGGCTATGGCTACACCTTC	CASSQPGTGGYGYTF
TRBJ1-1	NA	TRBV18	once	15	TGTGCCAGCTCACCAGGGACACAGATGAACACTGAAGCTTTCTTT	CASSPGTQMNTEAFF
TRBJ1-1	NA	TRBV6-6	NA	15	TGTGCCAGCAGTTACTCAGGCACGCACAACACTGAAGCTTTCTTT	CASSYSGTHNTEAFF
TRBJ2-5	NA	TRBV3-1/TRBV3-2	NA	11	TGTGCCAGCAGCCATCGAGAGACCCAGTACTTC	CASSHRETQYF
TRBJ1-3	NA	TRBV7-2	NA	16	TGTGCCAGCAGCGCCACCCGACAGCCGCCTGGAAACACCATATATTTT	CASSATRQPPGNTIYF
TRBJ1-4	NA	TRBV19	NA	14	TGTGCCAGTAGGGAAACAGCTATTAATGAAAAACTGTTTTTT	CASRETAINEKLFF
TRBJ2-7	NA	TRBV7-9	NA	11	TGTGCCAGCAGCATCCACTACGAGCAGTACTTC	CASSIHYEQYF
TRBJ2-1	NA	TRBV7-6	NA	13	TGTGCCAGCAGCTTATTAACCTACAATGAGCAGTTCTTC	CASSLLTYNEQFF
TRBJ2-7	NA	TRBV6-1	once	15	TGTGCCAGCAGTGAAGTCCCACGAGTGGGCTACGAGCAGTACTTC	CASSEVPRVGYEQYF
TRBJ1-2	TRBD1	TRBV28	NA	14	TGTGCCAGCAGACCGCCGGGACAGGATTATGGCTACACCTTC	CASRPPGQDYGYTF
TRBJ2-2	NA	TRBV5-4	NA	15	TGTGCCAGCAGCTTCGGCAGGGACTTGGCCGGGGAGCTGTTTTTT	CASSFGRDLAGELFF
TRBJ2-7	NA	TRBV12-3/TRBV12-4	NA	12	TGTGCCAGCAGTCGGGATCGGGGCGAGCAGTACTTC	CASSRDRGEQYF
TRBJ2-5	NA	TRBV10-1	NA	15	TGCGCCAGCAGTGACTCACAGGGCTCGTGGGAGACCCAGTACTTC	CASSDSQGSWETQYF
TRBJ1-1	NA	TRBV7-2	NA	16	TGTGCCAGCAGACCTACAGGGTCGAGGGTGAACACTGAAGCTTTCTTT	CASRPTGSRVNTEAFF
TRBJ1-1	NA	TRBV6-5	NA	16	TGTGCCAGCAGTTCTCCGGGACGGTCGATGAACACTGAAGCTTTCTTT	CASSSPGRSMNTEAFF
TRBJ1-2	TRBD1	TRBV6-1	NA	13	TGTGCCAGCAGTGAAGTAACAGGGGAAGGCTACACCTTC	CASSEVTGEGYTF
TRBJ2-1	TRBD1	TRBV6-2/TRBV6-3	NA	12	TGTGCCAGCAGTGACAGGGTCGGTGAGCAGTTCTTC	CASSDRVGEQFF
TRBJ2-1	TRBD2	TRBV30	NA	11	TGTTCGGGACTAGCGAGTAATGAGCAGTTCTTC	CSGLASNEQFF
TRBJ2-1	NA	TRBV7-9	NA	16	TGTGCCAGCAGCCCCTTTATGCAGGCGGGGTACAATGAGCAGTTCTTC	CASSPFMQAGYNEQFF
TRBJ1-5	NA	TRBV6-5	NA	13	TGTGCCAGCAGTTTCAGCAGCAATCAGCCCCAGCATTTT	CASSFSSNQPQHF
TRBJ1-3	NA	TRBV7-2	NA	15	TGTGCCAGCAGCTTACCCGGAAGCTCTGGAAACACCATATATTTT	CASSLPGSSGNTIYF
TRBJ2-7	TRBD1	TRBV6-1	NA	16	TGTGCCAGCAGTGAAGCGGCGCGAACAGGGGTGACCGAGCAGTACTTC	CASSEAARTGVTEQYF
TRBJ1-4	TRBD1	TRBV7-8	NA	12	TGTGCCAGCAGCCAGGGGGAGGGAAAACTGTTTTTT	CASSQGEGKLFF
TRBJ2-1	NA	TRBV30	NA	13	TGTGCCTCGATTTTAGCTAGCCTCAATGAGCAGTTCTTC	CASILASLNEQFF
TRBJ2-7	NA	TRBV3-1/TRBV3-2	NA	14	TGTGCCAGCAGCCAAGATCATCGGGGGTGGGAGCAGTACTTC	CASSQDHRGWEQYF
TRBJ1-5	NA	TRBV24-1	NA	13	TGTGCCACCAGTGATTCGGGGGTTCAGCCCCAGCATTTT	CATSDSGVQPQHF